The 11 T cell receptor beta chains in this list originate from one sample, sequenced in a study of T cells in Graves' hyperthyroidism and ophthalmopathy. The source material, RNA transcripts, was used to amplify TCR beta CDR3 regions. HTBI primers were employed in a first-round RT-PCR of the TCR CDR3. TCRdb reprocessed the multiplex PCR reads via MiXCR and lists one record per CDR3 protein. Among hundreds of thousands of distinct CDR3 sequences listed, approximately 19% were seen once. What was sequenced was blood. The receptors were gathered from a woman between 45 and 65 years old with Graves' hyperthyroidism that later progressed to Graves' ophthalmopathy.

This CDR3 reads CASSLALNSLETQYF. The CDR3 nucleotides are TGTGCCAGCAGCTTAGCGTTGAACAGTTTGGAGACCCAGTACTTC. The genes are TRBV7-9 and TRBJ2-5; D not certain. The CDR3 length is 15 residues. CDR1 SEHNR and CDR2 FQNEAQ come from the germline V gene (reference sequence). V lost 0 bases, J lost 5 bases, and 13 bases lay in between.

This clonotype came up many times. This chain joins TRBV30 and TRBJ2-3; 8 nucleotides match TRBD2. CDR3 size: 16 residues. J was trimmed by 2 bases and V by 3 bases; bases with no gene match: 10. The germline V gene has CDR1 GTSNPN and CDR2 SVGIG (reference sequence). DNA of the CDR3: TGTGCCTGGAGCCCGGTCTCAGCGGGGGTCACAGATACGCAGTATTTT. Protein product: CAWSPVSAGVTDTQYF.

The CDR3 sequence is CASSLRNLEKETQYF. CDR3 coding DNA: TGTGCCAGCAGCCTCAGGAATCTGGAGAAAGAGACCCAGTACTTC. The genes are TRBV7-8 and TRBJ2-5; D is unclear. Germline V gene data show CDR1 as SGHVS and CDR2 as FQNEAQ. V lost 5 bases to trimming and J lost 3 bases, with 16 bases between them. The CDR3 consists of 15 residues.

This chain connects TRBV4-2 to TRBJ2-1, with TRBD2 matching 8 bases. The CDR3 totals 15 residues. The germline gives CDR1 LGHNA, CDR2 YNFKEQ. With 1 base clipped from V and 9 bases from J, the junction kept 8 bases outside the gene matches. Here the CDR3 reads CASSQVRTSGIEQFF. In DNA, the CDR3 is TGTGCCAGCAGCCAAGTTAGAACTAGCGGCATTGAGCAGTTCTTC.

This clonotype has just a few counts. This rearrangement joins TRBV20-1 to TRBJ1-3; possibly TRBD1 for D (6 bases). The length of the CDR3 is 15 residues. CDR1 is DFQATT and CDR2 is SNEGSKA in the germline V gene (reference sequence). V gave up 6 bases and J gave up 1 base, with 16 bases separating them. CDR3 in DNA: TGCAGTGCCAGGGGCGGGGGCGCTTCTGGAAACACCATATATTTT. Translating gives CSARGGGASGNTIYF.

Only a few counts were recorded for this clonotype. CDR3 loop: CASSPTPDGYTF. Written as DNA, the CDR3 is TGTGCCAGCAGCCCAACCCCAGATGGCTACACCTTC. The V gene is TRBV6-1, the J gene TRBJ1-2, with D unclear. The germline V gene has CDR1 MNHNS and CDR2 SASEGT. The V gene lost 6 bases and the J gene lost 6 bases, with 11 bases spanning the gap. CDR3 length: 12 amino acids.

The chain joins TRBV9 to TRBJ2-1, with 8 bases identical to TRBD1. The V segment lost 3 bases and the J segment 4 bases; nucleotides outside the gene matches: 9. Germline V CDR1 and CDR2: SGDLS, YYNGEE. The CDR3 contains 16 residues. CDR3 sequence: CASSERSGTGYNEQFF. The CDR3 coding sequence is TGTGCCAGCAGCGAGCGCTCCGGGACAGGTTACAATGAGCAGTTCTTC.

This clonotype was detected many times. J is TRBJ2-5 and V is TRBV9; D is possibly TRBD1 (6 bases). V was pared by 0 bases and J by 2 bases, with 11 bases between. Germline values: CDR1 SGDLS, CDR2 YYNGEE. The CDR3 totals 15 residues. The CDR3 nucleotides read TGTGCCAGCAGCGTAGTGTTAGGACAGCAAGAGACCCAGTACTTC. Translating gives CASSVVLGQQETQYF.

This clonotype has a count of ten or more. CDR3 sequence: CASSFPGGNSPLHF. CDR3 sequence (DNA): TGTGCCAGCAGCTTCCCGGGGGGCAATTCACCCCTCCACTTT. The chain combines TRBV7-9 with TRBJ1-6; TRBD1 might be the D (6 bases). V gave up 3 bases and J gave up 7 bases, with 10 bases separating them. This CDR3 region has 14 residues. CDR1 and CDR2 from the germline V gene are SEHNR and FQNEAQ (reference sequence).

This clonotype was detected only a few times. V gene TRBV20-1 combines with J gene TRBJ2-2; a weak D match, TRBD1 (5 bases). The CDR3 sequence is 17 residues long. CDR1 and CDR2 (germline): DFQATT, SNEGSKA (reference sequence). V was cut by 0 bases and J by 0 bases, with 14 bases left in between. The CDR3 region is CSARDWQGLANTGELFF. The CDR3, as DNA: TGCAGTGCTAGAGATTGGCAGGGCCTCGCGAACACCGGGGAGCTGTTTTTT.

This clonotype was seen at least ten times. CDR3 loop: CRVFLIGGPMNTEAFF. Written as DNA, the CDR3 is TGCAGGGTCTTTCTTATAGGGGGCCCAATGAACACTGAAGCTTTCTTT. The V call is TRBV20-1, the J call TRBJ1-1; 7 nucleotides agree with TRBD1. This CDR3 region has 16 residues. CDR1 is DFQATT, CDR2 SNEGSKA, per germline (reference sequence).